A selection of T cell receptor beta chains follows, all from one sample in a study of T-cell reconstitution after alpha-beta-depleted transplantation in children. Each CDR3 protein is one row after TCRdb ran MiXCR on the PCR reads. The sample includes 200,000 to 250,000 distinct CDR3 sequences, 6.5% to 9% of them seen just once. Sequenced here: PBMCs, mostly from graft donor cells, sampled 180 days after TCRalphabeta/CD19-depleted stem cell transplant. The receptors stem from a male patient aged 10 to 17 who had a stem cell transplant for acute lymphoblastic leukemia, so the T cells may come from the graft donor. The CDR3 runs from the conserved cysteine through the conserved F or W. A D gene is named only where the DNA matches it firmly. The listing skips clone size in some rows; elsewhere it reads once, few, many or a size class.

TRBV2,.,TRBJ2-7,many,TGTGCCTCCAGCATTACCTACGAGCAGTACTTC,CASSITYEQYF
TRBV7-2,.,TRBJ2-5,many,TGTGCCAGCAGCTTAGACGGGGGGCTCCAGGAGACCCAGTACTTC,CASSLDGGLQETQYF
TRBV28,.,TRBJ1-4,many,TGTGCCAGCAGCCCCTGGAGGGGTAATGAAAAACTGTTTTTT,CASSPWRGNEKLFF
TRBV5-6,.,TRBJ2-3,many,TGTGCCAGCAGCTTTTCAGGGCTCACAGATACGCAGTATTTT,CASSFSGLTDTQYF
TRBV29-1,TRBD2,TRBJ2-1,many,TGCAGCGCTGGGGGAGGGAGCGGAGGTGAGCAGTTCTTC,CSAGGGSGGEQFF
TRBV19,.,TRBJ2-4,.,TGTGCCAGTAGGGATATCGGGGAGTCTCCTCTGATAGCCAAAAACATTCAGTACTTC,CASRDIGESPLIAKNIQYF
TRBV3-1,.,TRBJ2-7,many,TGTGCCAGCAGCCAATTCCCGGGATCAGGGGAGCAGTACTTC,CASSQFPGSGEQYF
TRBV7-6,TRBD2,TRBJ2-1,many,TGTGCCAGCAGCTTAATTTGGGGCGGCGGGAGGGCTTCCTCCTACAATGAGCAGTTCTTC,CASSLIWGGGRASSYNEQFF
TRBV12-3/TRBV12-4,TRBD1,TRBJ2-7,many,TGTGCCAGCAGTTACCTACGGGACAGGGGAACCGAGCAGTACTTC,CASSYLRDRGTEQYF
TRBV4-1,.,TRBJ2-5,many,TGCGCCAGCAGCCAAGGACCTCCGCGGGAGACCCAGTACTTC,CASSQGPPRETQYF
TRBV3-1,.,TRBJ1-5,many,TGTGCCAGCAGCCCCCAAGGGAGTACTCAGCCCCAGCATTTT,CASSPQGSTQPQHF
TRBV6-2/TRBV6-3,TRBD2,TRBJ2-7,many,TGTGCCAGCAGTTACCCGACTAGCGGGGGAACCTACGAGCAGTACTTC,CASSYPTSGGTYEQYF
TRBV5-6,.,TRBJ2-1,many,TGTGCCAGCAGCTACCCCTCCCGGGGCGGCAATGAGCAGTTCTTC,CASSYPSRGGNEQFF
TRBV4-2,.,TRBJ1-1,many,TGTGCCAGCAGCCGCCGCGAGACAGCGGGGGGCCAAGCTTTCTTT,CASSRRETAGGQAFF
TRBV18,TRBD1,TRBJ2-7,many,TGTGCCAGCTCGCCTACGAGGACAGGGTTCCACGAGCAGTACTTC,CASSPTRTGFHEQYF
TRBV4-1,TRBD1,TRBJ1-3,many,TGCGCCAGCAGCTCCTGGGACAGGCTATACTCTGGAAACACCATATATTTT,CASSSWDRLYSGNTIYF
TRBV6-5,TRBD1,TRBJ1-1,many,TGTGCCAGCAGTTACTCGAGGTCAGGGGGCGCGAGGACTGAAGCTTTCTTT,CASSYSRSGGARTEAFF
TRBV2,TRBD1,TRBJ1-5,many,TGTGCCAGCAGCGGGACAGGGGGAAATAGCAATCAGCCCCAGCATTTT,CASSGTGGNSNQPQHF
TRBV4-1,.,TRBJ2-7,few,TGCGCCAGCAGCCAGCCGGGGACACACTCCTACGAGCAGTACTTC,CASSQPGTHSYEQYF
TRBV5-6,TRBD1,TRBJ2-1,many,TGTGCCAGCACCGGACAGGGAAGGTTTCCCTCCTACAATGAGCAGTTCTTC,CASTGQGRFPSYNEQFF
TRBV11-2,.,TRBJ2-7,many,TGTGCCAGCAGCTCCCCGGGGACTGCCTACGAGCAGTACTTC,CASSSPGTAYEQYF
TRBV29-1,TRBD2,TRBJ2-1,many,TGCAGCGTCTCTGGAGGGGACTACTACAATGAGCAGTTCTTC,CSVSGGDYYNEQFF
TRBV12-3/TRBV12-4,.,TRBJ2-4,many,TGTGCCAGCAGTTTAGCCTTTAGGGAAGAAAAAAACATTCAGTACTTC,CASSLAFREEKNIQYF
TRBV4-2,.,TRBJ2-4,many,TGTGCCAGCAGCCAAGGAGGAGGGAGAGACATTCAGTACTTC,CASSQGGGRDIQYF
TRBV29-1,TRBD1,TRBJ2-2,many,TGCAGCGTCGCACAGGGGACCAACACCGGGGAGCTGTTTTTT,CSVAQGTNTGELFF
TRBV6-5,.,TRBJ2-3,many,TGTGCCAGCAGTTACGGGCTCGGCACAGATACGCAGTATTTT,CASSYGLGTDTQYF
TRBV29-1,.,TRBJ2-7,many,TGCAGCGTTATGGTTCAGGGTTGGCCCTACGAGCAGTACTTC,CSVMVQGWPYEQYF
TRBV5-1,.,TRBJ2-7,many,TGCGCCAGCAGCTTCGGGTCTGGGCTCGAGCAGTACTTC,CASSFGSGLEQYF
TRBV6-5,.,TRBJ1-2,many,TGTGCCAGCAGTCGTGGACAGTTTACTGGTGGCTACACCTTC,CASSRGQFTGGYTF
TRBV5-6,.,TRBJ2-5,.,TGTGCCAGCAGCTTGGGACCGGGCGGCCAAGAGACCCAGTACTTC,CASSLGPGGQETQYF
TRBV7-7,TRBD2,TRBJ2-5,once,TGTGCCAGCAGCCCCTGGACTAGCGGGGAATCGGAGACCCAGTACTTC,CASSPWTSGESETQYF
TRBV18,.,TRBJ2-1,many,TGTGCCAGCTCATTATGGGGTTCCTACAATGAGCAGTTCTTC,CASSLWGSYNEQFF
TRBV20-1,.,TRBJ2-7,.,TGCAGTGCTTCAGCTCCGGACAACTACGAGCAGTACTTC,CSASAPDNYEQYF
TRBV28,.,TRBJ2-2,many,TGTGCCAGCAAAAGTCTTCGGGGGACAGACACCGGGGAGCTGTTTTTT,CASKSLRGTDTGELFF
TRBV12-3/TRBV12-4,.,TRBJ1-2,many,TGTGCCAGCAGTAGAGAGGGGAGGAATGGCTACACCTTC,CASSREGRNGYTF
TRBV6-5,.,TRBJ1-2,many,TGTGCCAGCAGTTACGACAGTTACTATGGCTACACCTTC,CASSYDSYYGYTF
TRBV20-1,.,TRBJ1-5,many,TGCAGTGCTAGAGGGGGAGAAGCGAGTCAGGGGCAGCCCCAGCATTTT,CSARGGEASQGQPQHF
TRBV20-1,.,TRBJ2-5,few,TGCAGTGCTCCAGCTACCTCCCAAGAGACCCAGTACTTC,CSAPATSQETQYF
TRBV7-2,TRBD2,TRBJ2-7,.,TGTGCCAGCAGCTCCCTGGCGGGGGGCCGTCGCCAGCAGTACTTC,CASSSLAGGRRQQYF
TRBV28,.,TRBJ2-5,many,TGTGCCAGCAGACGGGGCGCCCAGTACTTC,CASRRGAQYF